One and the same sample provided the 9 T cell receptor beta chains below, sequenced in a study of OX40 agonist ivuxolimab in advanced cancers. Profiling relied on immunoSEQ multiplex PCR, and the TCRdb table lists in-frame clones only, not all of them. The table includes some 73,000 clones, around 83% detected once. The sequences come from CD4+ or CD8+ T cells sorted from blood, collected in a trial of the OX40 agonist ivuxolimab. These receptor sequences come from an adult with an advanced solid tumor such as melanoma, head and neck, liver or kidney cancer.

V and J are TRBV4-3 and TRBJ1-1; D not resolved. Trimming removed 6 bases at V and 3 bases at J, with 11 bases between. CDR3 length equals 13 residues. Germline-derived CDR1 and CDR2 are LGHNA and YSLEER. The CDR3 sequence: CASRLNLDTEAFF. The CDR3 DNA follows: TGCGCCAGCAGATTAAACCTCGACACTGAAGCTTTCTTT.

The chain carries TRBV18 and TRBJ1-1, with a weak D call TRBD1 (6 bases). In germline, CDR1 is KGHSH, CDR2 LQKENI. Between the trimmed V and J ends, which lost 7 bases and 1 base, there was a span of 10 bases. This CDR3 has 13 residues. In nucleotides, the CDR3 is TGTGCCAGCTTAGGGGGGACGAACACTGAAGCTTTCTTT. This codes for CASLGGTNTEAFF.

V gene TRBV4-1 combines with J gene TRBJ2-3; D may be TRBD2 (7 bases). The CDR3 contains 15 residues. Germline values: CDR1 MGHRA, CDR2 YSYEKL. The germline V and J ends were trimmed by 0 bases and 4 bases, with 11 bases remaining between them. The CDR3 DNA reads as TGCGCCAGCAGCCAAGAAGGGGGGGGCCCAGATACGCAGTATTTT. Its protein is CASSQEGGGPDTQYF.

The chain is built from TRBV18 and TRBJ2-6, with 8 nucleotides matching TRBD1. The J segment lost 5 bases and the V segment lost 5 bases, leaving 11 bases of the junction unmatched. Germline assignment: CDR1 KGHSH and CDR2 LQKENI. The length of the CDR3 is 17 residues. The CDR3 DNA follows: TGTGCCAGCTCATCGACAGGGACAGGTTCTTGGGCCAACGTCCTGACTTTC. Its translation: CASSSTGTGSWANVLTF.

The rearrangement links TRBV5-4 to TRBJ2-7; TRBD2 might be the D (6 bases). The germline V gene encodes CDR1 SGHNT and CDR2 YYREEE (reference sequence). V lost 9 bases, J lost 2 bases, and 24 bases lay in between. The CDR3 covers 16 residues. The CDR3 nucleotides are TGTGCCACCGGGGGAGCCGACGGGCCTTCTCCCTACGAGCAGTACTTC. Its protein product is CATGGADGPSPYEQYF. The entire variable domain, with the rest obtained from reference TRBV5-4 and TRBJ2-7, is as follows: ETGVTQSPTHLIKTRGQQVTLRCSSQSGHNTVSWYQQALGQGPQFIFQYYREEENGRGNFPPRFSGLQFPNYSSELNVNALELDDSALYLCATGGADGPSPYEQYFGPGTRLTVT.

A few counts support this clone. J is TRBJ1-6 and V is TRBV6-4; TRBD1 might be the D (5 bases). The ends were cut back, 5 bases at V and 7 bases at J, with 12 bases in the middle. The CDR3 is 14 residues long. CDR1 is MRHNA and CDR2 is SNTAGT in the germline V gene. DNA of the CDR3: TGTGCCAGCAGTCCAGCGGGGGGGAATTCACCCCTCCACTTT. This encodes CASSPAGGNSPLHF.

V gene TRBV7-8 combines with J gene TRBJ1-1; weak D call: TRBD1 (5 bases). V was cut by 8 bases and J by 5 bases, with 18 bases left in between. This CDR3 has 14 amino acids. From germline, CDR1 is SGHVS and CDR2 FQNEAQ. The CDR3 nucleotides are TGTGCCAGCTGCCTTGAGTGGGGCCCGACTGAAGCTTTCTTT. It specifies CASCLEWGPTEAFF.

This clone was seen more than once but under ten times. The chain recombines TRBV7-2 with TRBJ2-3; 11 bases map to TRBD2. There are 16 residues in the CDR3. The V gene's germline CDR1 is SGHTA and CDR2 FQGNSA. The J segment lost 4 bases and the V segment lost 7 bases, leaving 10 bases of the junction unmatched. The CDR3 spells CASIYSGGAGADTQYF. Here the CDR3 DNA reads TGTGCCAGCATCTATAGCGGGGGGGCTGGAGCAGATACGCAGTATTTT.

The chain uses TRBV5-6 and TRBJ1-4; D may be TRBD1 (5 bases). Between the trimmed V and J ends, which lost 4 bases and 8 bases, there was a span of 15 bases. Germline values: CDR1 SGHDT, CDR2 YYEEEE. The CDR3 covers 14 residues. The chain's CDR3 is CASSPGLRKEKLFF. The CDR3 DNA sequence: TGTGCCAGCAGCCCAGGGTTGAGAAAAGAAAAACTGTTTTTT.